What follows are 21 T cell receptor beta chains derived from one specimen sequenced in a study of blood T cell repertoires in COVID-19. Sequencing used immunoSEQ multiplex PCR; TCRdb keeps in-frame clones, though not all of them. The sample holds roughly 48,000 clones; over 70% are singletons and the top ten take roughly 50%. Sequencing was carried out using peripheral blood. These TCRs come from a man in his 70s with acute or convalescent COVID-19.

The rearrangement uses TRBV19 and TRBJ2-3; TRBD2 matches at 8 bases. The V and J ends lost 4 bases and 0 bases, in that order; junction bases with no gene match: 3. There are 15 residues in the CDR3. Germline assignment: CDR1 LNHDA and CDR2 SQIVND (reference sequence). CDR3 DNA: TGTGCCAGTAGTAGCGGGAGGCCTAGCACAGATACGCAGTATTTT. Residues: CASSSGRPSTDTQYF.

V gene TRBV28 combines with J gene TRBJ1-2; D unresolved. This CDR3 is 12 amino acids long. Trimming removed 5 bases at V and 8 bases at J, with 12 bases between. The germline V gene encodes CDR1 MDHEN and CDR2 SYDVKM. This CDR3 reads CASSKRAYGYTF. CDR3 DNA: TGTGCCAGCAGTAAGAGGGCCTACGGCTACACCTTC.

The chain employs TRBV29-1 and TRBJ2-1, with 13 nucleotides matching TRBD2. The V segment lost 8 bases and the J segment 5 bases; nucleotides outside the gene matches: 6. CDR3 length equals 14 residues. Germline V gene data show CDR1 as SQVTM and CDR2 as ANQGSEA. The CDR3 nucleotides read TGCAGCTCCCGGACTAGCGGGAGACACAATGAGCAGTTCTTC. Its protein is CSSRTSGRHNEQFF.

Here the CDR3 DNA reads TGTGCCAGCAGTTACGGGAGACAGGGTTCCCGCCCCAACACCGGGGAGCTGTTTTTT. Residues: CASSYGRQGSRPNTGELFF. This rearrangement joins TRBV6-2 or TRBV6-3 to TRBJ2-2; 7 bases map to TRBD1. V gave up 2 bases and J gave up 2 bases; unmatched junction bases: 14. The CDR3 is 19 amino acids. Germline V CDR1 and CDR2: MNHEY, SVGEGT.

The rearrangement links TRBV11-1 to TRBJ2-7; 7 positions agree with TRBD1. There are 15 residues in the CDR3. After removal of 5 bases from V and 1 base from J, the junction contained 8 bases not matched to a gene. Germline V lookup: CDR1 SGHAT, CDR2 FQDESV (reference sequence). DNA for the CDR3: TGTGCCAGCAGCGTCCCGGGACAGCCTTCCTACGAGCAGTACTTC. This encodes CASSVPGQPSYEQYF.

This clone showed up just a few times. V and J are TRBV5-5 and TRBJ2-7; 8 nucleotides line up with TRBD2. Per germline, CDR1 SGHKS and CDR2 YYEKEE (reference sequence). J gave up 7 bases and V 0 bases, and 12 bases lay outside the gene matches. CDR3 length: 16 amino acids. CDR3 in DNA: TGTGCCAGCAGCTTGGGAGCGGCGGGGGGCCGTGAAGAGCAGTACTTC. It specifies CASSLGAAGGREEQYF.

J is TRBJ1-4 and V is TRBV11-2, with 10 bases lining up with TRBD1. V shed 5 bases, J shed 3 bases, and the junction held 9 bases outside the gene matches. This CDR3 is built from 17 residues. The germline CDR1 and CDR2 sequences are SGHAT and FQNNGV. This CDR3 reads CASSPRDRGLANEKLFF. Written as DNA, the CDR3 is TGTGCCAGCAGCCCCAGGGACAGGGGATTGGCTAATGAAAAACTGTTTTTT. The complete variable domain, with remaining parts taken from reference TRBV11-2 and TRBJ1-4, reads EAGVAQSPRYKIIEKRQSVAFWCNPISGHATLYWYQQILGQGPKLLIQFQNNGVVDDSQLPKDRFSAERLKGVDSTLKIQPAKLEDSAVYLCASSPRDRGLANEKLFFGSGTQLSVL.

J is TRBJ1-1 and V is TRBV2; possible D gene TRBD1, 5 bases. The CDR3 runs 15 residues. CDR1 and CDR2 (germline): SNHLY, FYNNEI. Trimming took off 7 bases at V and 9 bases at J, with 24 bases between the two ends. This CDR3 is CASMFGTASEGKAFF. In nucleotides, the CDR3 is TGTGCCAGCATGTTCGGGACGGCCTCGGAGGGGAAAGCTTTCTTT. The variable domain in full, with the rest retrieved from reference TRBV2 and TRBJ1-1, is EPEVTQTPSHQVTQMGQEVILRCVPISNHLYFYWYRQILGQKVEFLVSFYNNEISEKSEIFDDQFSVERPDGSNFTLKIRSTKLEDSAMYFCASMFGTASEGKAFFGQGTRLTVV.

This clone was picked up a small number of times. The chain carries TRBV4-2 and TRBJ1-6; D ambiguous. Between the trimmed V and J ends, which lost 0 bases and 6 bases, there was a span of 3 bases. From germline, CDR1 is LGHNA and CDR2 YNFKEQ. The CDR3 is 13 residues long. The CDR3 DNA is TGTGCCAGCAGCCAAGAGGCTAATTCACCCCTCCACTTT. Translated: CASSQEANSPLHF.

The CDR3 DNA sequence: TGTGCCACCAGCCTAAGCGGGTCCATGAACACTGAAGCTTTCTTT. Translating gives CATSLSGSMNTEAFF. The chain has TRBV6-5 and TRBJ1-1; the D is unclear. The germline gives CDR1 MNHEY, CDR2 SVGAGI. CDR3 length equals 15 residues. V lost 10 bases, J lost 0 bases, and 18 bases lay in between.

The chain uses TRBV4-2 and TRBJ2-7; 7 positions agree with TRBD1. The V and J ends lost 1 base and 0 bases, in that order; junction bases with no gene match: 15. The CDR3 spans 19 residues. In germline, CDR1 is LGHNA, CDR2 YNFKEQ. CDR3 residues: CASSQGDSPYSLLSYEQYF. The CDR3 nucleotides read TGTGCCAGCAGCCAAGGGGACAGCCCGTACTCCCTTCTCTCCTACGAGCAGTACTTC.

V gene TRBV9 combines with J gene TRBJ2-7, with D tentatively TRBD2 (6 bases). Per germline, CDR1 SGDLS and CDR2 YYNGEE. The CDR3 has 13 residues. Deletions cut 3 bases from V and 3 bases from J, with 10 bases between. CDR3 loop: CASSGTNGYEQYF. CDR3 DNA: TGTGCCAGCAGCGGGACTAATGGCTACGAGCAGTACTTC. Complete variable domain (other parts from reference TRBV9 and TRBJ2-7): DSGVTQTPKHLITATGQRVTLRCSPRSGDLSVYWYQQSLDQGLQFLIQYYNGEERAKGNILERFSAQQFPDLHSELNLSSLELGDSALYFCASSGTNGYEQYFGPGTRLTVT.

The rearrangement joins TRBV7-2 to TRBJ1-5, with D hard to call. CDR3 length: 14 residues. Germline V gene data show CDR1 as SGHTA and CDR2 as FQGNSA. Trimming pared 3 bases from V and 6 bases from J, leaving 12 bases between. The CDR3 loop reads CASSLMDRGQPQHF. CDR3 nucleotide sequence: TGTGCCAGCAGCTTGATGGATCGGGGTCAGCCCCAGCATTTT. The full variable domain, in which reference TRBV7-2 and TRBJ1-5 provide the parts outside the CDR3, is GAGVSQSPSNKVTEKGKDVELRCDPISGHTALYWYRQSLGQGLEFLIYFQGNSAPDKSGLPSDRFSAERTGGSVSTLTIQRTQQEDSAVYLCASSLMDRGQPQHFGDGTRLSIL.

The rearrangement links TRBV27 to TRBJ1-3, with 12 bases identical to TRBD1. The CDR3 is made up of 17 amino acids. The ends lost 8 bases at V and 3 bases at J; junction bases unmatched: 11. From germline, CDR1 is MNHEY and CDR2 SMNVEV (reference sequence). CDR3 sequence (DNA): TGTGCCAGCTCCCCCGGGACAGGGGGCGCAAGTGGAAACACCATATATTTT. Its protein product is CASSPGTGGASGNTIYF.

This clone was seen just once. The chain couples TRBV5-1 to TRBJ1-1; D not certain. The V gene's germline CDR1 is SGHRS and CDR2 YFSETQ. V lost 0 bases, J lost 5 bases, and 17 bases lay in between. The CDR3 runs to 16 residues. The CDR3 DNA reads TGCGCCAGCAGCTTGGCCGGGGTTAACGGTGGGACTGAAGCTTTCTTT. This codes for CASSLAGVNGGTEAFF.

V gene TRBV12-5 combines with J gene TRBJ2-3; the D gene is possibly TRBD2 (5 bases). The CDR3 has 13 amino acids. The germline gives CDR1 LGHNT, CDR2 FRNRAP. V lost 3 bases and J lost 8, with 12 bases in between. CDR3 region: CASGLAELTTQYF. In nucleotides, the CDR3 is TGTGCTAGTGGTTTAGCGGAATTAACTACGCAGTATTTT.

The chain has TRBV6-1 and TRBJ1-1, with 9 bases lining up with TRBD1. Germline CDR1 and CDR2: MNHNS and SASEGT. This CDR3 has 15 residues. J was trimmed by 6 bases and V by 0 bases; bases with no gene match: 5. CDR3 DNA sequence: TGTGCCAGCAGTGAAGCTGGGACAGGGATCGCTGAAGCTTTCTTT. This sequence encodes CASSEAGTGIAEAFF.

The genes are TRBV12-3 or TRBV12-4 and TRBJ1-5; D uncertain. The CDR3 loop spans 13 amino acids. The germline V and J ends were trimmed by 7 bases and 6 bases, with 13 bases remaining between them. CDR3 DNA sequence: TGTGCCAGCACTACCGCGGGGTTTCAGCCCCAGCATTTT. Translated, it gives CASTTAGFQPQHF.

Points on this clone: The junction differs from germline at one of its ends, possibly a read error. The rearrangement links TRBV5-6 to TRBJ2-2; 9 nucleotides match TRBD1. The CDR3 covers 14 residues. The germline CDR1 and CDR2 sequences are SGHDT and YYEEEE. The CDR3 loop is CASRLGQGTGELFF. The CDR3, as DNA: TGTGCCAGCAGATTGGGACAGGGCACCGGGGAGCTGTTTTTT.

The CDR3 protein is CASSSPLTTSGSHEQYF. CDR3 DNA: TGTGCCAGCAGCTCCCCATTAACGACTAGCGGGTCCCACGAGCAGTACTTC. J is TRBJ2-7 and V is TRBV5-6; 10 positions agree with TRBD2. The CDR3 loop spans 17 amino acids. V lost 3 bases to trimming and J lost 5 bases; unmatched junction nucleotides: 14. Germline V gene lookup returns CDR1 SGHDT and CDR2 YYEEEE.

This sequence joins TRBV7-9 and TRBJ1-5, with 12 bases identical to TRBD1. V shed 6 bases, J shed 2 bases, and the junction held 11 bases outside the gene matches. The germline CDR1 and CDR2 sequences are SEHNR and FQNEAQ (reference sequence). The CDR3 spans 18 residues. The CDR3 spells CASRARDRGPTGNQPQHF. CDR3 in DNA: TGTGCCAGCAGGGCCCGGGACAGGGGGCCTACAGGCAATCAGCCCCAGCATTTT.